This TCR beta chain was observed in a study of cytomegalovirus exposure and HLA in healthy donors. Regarding this clone: Its antigen remains unidentified.

The data were produced by immunoSEQ multiplex PCR, yet TCRdb's version contains in-frame clones alone and is incomplete. The repertoire holds approximately 160,000 clones, with over 85% as singletons. Study outcomes and limitations: A few of the chains that were CMV-associated were confirmed in vitro to be specific for CMV antigens.

Trimming cost V 3 bases and J 5 bases, with 16 bases left between them. The CDR3 is 15 residues long. The germline V gene encodes CDR1 SGHTA and CDR2 FQGNSA. The origin of this receptor is a man younger than 30 in good health and CMV-seropositive. Sequencing was performed on PBMCs. The rearrangement links TRBV7-2 to TRBJ2-5; possibly TRBD1 for D (9 bases). The CDR3: CASSFYSGTGETQYF. CDR3 nucleotides: TGTGCCAGCAGCTTTTATAGCGGGACAGGGGAGACCCAGTACTTC. Full variable domain (outside the CDR3, taken from reference TRBV7-2 and TRBJ2-5): GAGVSQSPSNKVTEKGKDVELRCDPISGHTALYWYRQSLGQGLEFLIYFQGNSAPDKSGLPSDRFSAERTGGSVSTLTIQRTQQEDSAVYLCASSFYSGTGETQYFGPGTRLLVL.